This TCR beta chain was sequenced in a study of beta chain features in type 1 diabetes (dated by TCRdb to 2016 to 2018). Describing the broader study: Mean age, gender distribution, total cell number and subset yield did not differ between patients and healthy donors. The study compared TCRB repertoires of sorted circulating CD4+ T cell subsets between recently diagnosed type 1 diabetes patients and matched healthy donors. Regulatory and stem cell-like memory subsets were obtained from only 8 patients and roughly 8 healthy donors, while naive and central memory subsets were obtained from all 30 or so donors. A total of 100 million to 110 million sorted cells were examined across all samples, and a strong correlation was observed between cell number per subset and RNA yield.

A note on this clone: The antigen it binds to is not known. No qualities accompany the bases; no much larger clone lies one base away.

All of the isolated RNA was reverse transcribed with the High Capacity cDNA Reverse Transcription Kit, so expressed TCRB transcripts were sequenced. Deep immunoSEQ sequencing was performed on naive, central memory and regulatory T cell samples, with an average of approximately 3.9 million total reads per sample. After sorted cells were lysed in RLT buffer, RNA was extracted with DNase-treated RNeasy Micro or Mini kits, with the choice depending on cell number. To prevent cross-contamination, every cell subset was processed on its own, while patient and healthy donor samples were processed together. Using the immunoSEQ multiplex PCR, TCRB sequences were amplified from cDNA into 87-bp fragments spanning the CDR3 region. Sequencing of the amplicons was performed on the Illumina HiSeq platform. Regarding the original processing steps: Synthetic template baselines were used to correct PCR bias computationally, reads within Hamming distance 2 were collapsed, and singletons that could not be merged were discarded. Reads were aligned against IMGT so that V, D and J genes, CDR3 length and insertions or deletions at six rearrangement sites could be assigned. Within each subset, clonotype counts were normalized to sorted cell number, and only after that were true diversity and Gini coefficients computed with the tcR R package. The overlap coefficient, calculated on TCRB nucleotide sequences, was used to quantify repertoire sharing. In its TCRdb copy, this immuneACCESS table keeps in-frame sequences only and misses some clones. Where compared with another copy, unresolved V genes explain less than half of these, and the others have no known cause. D and trimming come from the DNA, and the V and J calls and clone size come from that table. In this sample the table shows some 150,000 clones, 10% to 15% of which occur a single time. Under 1.5% of the sample rests with the top ten.

What the authors observed across the whole study: PCR may preferentially amplify shorter templates, but because patient and control samples were amplified and corrected together, any resulting skew would affect both groups equally. The naive, central memory and regulatory TCRB repertoires appeared to resemble one another more closely among patients than among healthy donors. Type 1 diabetes patients showed a moderate but significant shortening of TCRB CDR3 length in all four CD4+ subsets. At VDJ recombination sites, type 1 diabetes patients had fewer insertions and more deleted nucleotides, which implies abnormalities in thymic rearrangement. Because small numbers of individuals were included in the HLA sub-analyses, any influence of HLA type on TCRB rearrangement was left unresolved. Because cDNA was sequenced instead of genomic DNA, activated cells with high expression could be over-represented, although the groups did not differ in activation or CD3 levels.

There are 15 amino acids in the CDR3, from cysteine to phenylalanine inclusive. Of all the DNA, just the CDR3 is kept, 45 bases in frame from base 1. Cut back by 5 bases and 1 base, the V and J ends lie 14 bases apart. CDR1 MDHEN and CDR2 SYDVKM are derived from the germline V gene. Each donor gave one peripheral blood draw, averaging roughly 120 mL, which was collected into heparinised tubes. Naive, central memory, regulatory and stem cell-like memory CD4+ T cells were sorted on a BD FACSAria II using a panel including CD45RO, CCR7, CD25, CD127, CD95 and CD27. A purity above 95% was achieved for all sorted populations. PBMCs were isolated right away by Lymphoprep density gradient centrifugation and were stained directly, without culture. So that batch effects would be minimized, each experiment stained and sorted samples in pairs, pairing one healthy donor with one patient.

This clonotype was sampled from a man aged 18 to 29 with type 1 diabetes. This sequence uses TRBV28 and TRBJ2-5; the D gene is perhaps TRBD2, from 6 matching bases. The sequenced sample was central memory CD4+ T cells from blood. The CDR3 protein: CASSRGAGPQETQYF. DNA sequence: TGTGCCAGCAGTCGCGGGGCCGGGCCCCAAGAGACCCAGTACTTC. Here the CDR3 is joined to the reference TRBV28 and TRBJ2-5 genes, and the full variable domain is: DVKVTQSSRYLVKRTGEKVFLECVQDMDHENMFWYRQDPGLGLRLIYFSYDVKMKEKGDIPEGYSVSREKKERFSLILESASTNQTSMYLCASSRGAGPQETQYFGPGTRLLVL.